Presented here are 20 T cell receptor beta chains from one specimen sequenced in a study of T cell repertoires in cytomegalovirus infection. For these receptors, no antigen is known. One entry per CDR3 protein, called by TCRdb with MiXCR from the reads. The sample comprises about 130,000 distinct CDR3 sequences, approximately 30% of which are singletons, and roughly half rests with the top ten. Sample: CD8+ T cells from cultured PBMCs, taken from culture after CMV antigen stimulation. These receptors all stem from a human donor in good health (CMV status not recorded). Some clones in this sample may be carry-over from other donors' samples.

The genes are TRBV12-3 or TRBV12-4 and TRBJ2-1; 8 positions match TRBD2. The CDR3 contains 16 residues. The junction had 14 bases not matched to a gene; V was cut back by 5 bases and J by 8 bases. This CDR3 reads CASSAVWSGGLDEQFF. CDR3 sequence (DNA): TGTGCCAGCAGTGCGGTTTGGAGCGGGGGTCTCGATGAGCAGTTCTTC.

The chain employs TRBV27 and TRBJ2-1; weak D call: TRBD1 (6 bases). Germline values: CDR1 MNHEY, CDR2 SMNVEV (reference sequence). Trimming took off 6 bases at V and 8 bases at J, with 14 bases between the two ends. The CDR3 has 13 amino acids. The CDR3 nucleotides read TGTGCCAGCAGCAGGGGTTTTGCCGATGAGCAGTTCTTC. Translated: CASSRGFADEQFF.

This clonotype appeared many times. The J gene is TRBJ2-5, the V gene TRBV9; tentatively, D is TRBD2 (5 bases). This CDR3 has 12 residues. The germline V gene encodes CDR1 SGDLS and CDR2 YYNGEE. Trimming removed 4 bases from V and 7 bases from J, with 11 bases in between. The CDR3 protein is CASSQMSGTQYF. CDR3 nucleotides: TGTGCCAGCAGCCAAATGAGCGGGACCCAGTACTTC.

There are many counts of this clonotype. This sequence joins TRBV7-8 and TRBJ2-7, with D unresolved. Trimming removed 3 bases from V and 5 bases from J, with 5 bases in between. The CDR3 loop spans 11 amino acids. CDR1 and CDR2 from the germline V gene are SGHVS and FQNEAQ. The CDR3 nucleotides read TGTGCCAGCAGCTTTTCCCACGAGCAGTACTTC. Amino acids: CASSFSHEQYF.

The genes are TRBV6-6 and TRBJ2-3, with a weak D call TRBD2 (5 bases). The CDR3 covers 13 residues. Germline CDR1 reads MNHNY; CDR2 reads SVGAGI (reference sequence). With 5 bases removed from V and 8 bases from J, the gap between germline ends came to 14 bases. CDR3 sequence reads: CASSGGPWGTQYF. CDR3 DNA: TGTGCCAGCAGTGGCGGGCCCTGGGGTACGCAGTATTTT.

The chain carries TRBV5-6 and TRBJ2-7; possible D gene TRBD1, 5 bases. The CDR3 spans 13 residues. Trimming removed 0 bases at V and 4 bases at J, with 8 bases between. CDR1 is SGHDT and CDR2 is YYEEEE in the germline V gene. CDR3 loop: CASSLVDSYEQYF. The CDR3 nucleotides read TGTGCCAGCAGCTTGGTCGACAGTTACGAGCAGTACTTC.

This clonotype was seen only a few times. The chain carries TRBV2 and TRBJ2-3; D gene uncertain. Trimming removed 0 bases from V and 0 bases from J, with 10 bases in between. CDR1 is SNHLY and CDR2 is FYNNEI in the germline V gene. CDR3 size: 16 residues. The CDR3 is CASSEAKSPSTDTQYF. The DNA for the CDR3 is TGTGCCAGCAGTGAAGCGAAATCTCCTAGCACAGATACGCAGTATTTT.

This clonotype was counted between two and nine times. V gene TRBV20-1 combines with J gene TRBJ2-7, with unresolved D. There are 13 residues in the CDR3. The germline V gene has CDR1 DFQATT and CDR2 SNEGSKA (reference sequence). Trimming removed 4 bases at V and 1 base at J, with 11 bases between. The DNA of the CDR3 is TGCAGTGCTACGCGCCCGAGTTCCTACGAGCAGTACTTC. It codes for CSATRPSSYEQYF.

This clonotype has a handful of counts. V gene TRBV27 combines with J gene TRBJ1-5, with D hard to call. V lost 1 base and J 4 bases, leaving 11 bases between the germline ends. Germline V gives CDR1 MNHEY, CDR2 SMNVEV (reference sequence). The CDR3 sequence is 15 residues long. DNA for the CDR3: TGTGCCAGCAGTTTATTCGTGGCACCTAATCAGCCCCAGCATTTT. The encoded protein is CASSLFVAPNQPQHF.

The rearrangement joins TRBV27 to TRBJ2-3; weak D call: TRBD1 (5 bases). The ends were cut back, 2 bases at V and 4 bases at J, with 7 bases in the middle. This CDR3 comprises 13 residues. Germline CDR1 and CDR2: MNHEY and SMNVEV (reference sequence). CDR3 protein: CASSLGAADTQYF. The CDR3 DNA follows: TGTGCCAGCAGTTTAGGGGCTGCAGATACGCAGTATTTT.

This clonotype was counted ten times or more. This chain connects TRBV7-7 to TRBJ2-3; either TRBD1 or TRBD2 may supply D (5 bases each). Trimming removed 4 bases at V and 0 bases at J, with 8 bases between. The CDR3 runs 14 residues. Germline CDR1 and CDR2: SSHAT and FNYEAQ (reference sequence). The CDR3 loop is CASSSGPSTDTQYF. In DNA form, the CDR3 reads TGTGCCAGCAGCTCGGGGCCTAGCACAGATACGCAGTATTTT.

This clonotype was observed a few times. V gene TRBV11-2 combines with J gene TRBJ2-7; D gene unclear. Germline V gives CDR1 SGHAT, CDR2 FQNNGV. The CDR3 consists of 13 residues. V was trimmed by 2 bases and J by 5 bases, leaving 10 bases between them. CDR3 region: CASSLLRQHEQYF. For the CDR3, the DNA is TGTGCCAGCAGCTTACTCCGGCAACACGAGCAGTACTTC.

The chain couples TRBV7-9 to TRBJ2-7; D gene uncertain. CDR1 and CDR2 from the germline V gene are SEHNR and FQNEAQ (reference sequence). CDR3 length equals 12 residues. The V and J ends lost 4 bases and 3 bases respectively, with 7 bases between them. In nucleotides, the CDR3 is TGTGCCAGCAGCTCCGACGTCTACGAGCAGTACTTC. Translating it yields CASSSDVYEQYF.

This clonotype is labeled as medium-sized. This chain's CDR3 is CASSHRDREADTQYF. The CDR3 DNA is TGTGCCAGCAGTCACCGGGACAGGGAGGCAGATACGCAGTATTTT. This chain joins TRBV7-8 and TRBJ2-3; 9 bases match TRBD1. Trimming removed 6 bases from V and 4 bases from J; junction bases left unmatched: 8. This CDR3 has 15 residues. Germline loops: CDR1 SGHVS, CDR2 FQNEAQ.

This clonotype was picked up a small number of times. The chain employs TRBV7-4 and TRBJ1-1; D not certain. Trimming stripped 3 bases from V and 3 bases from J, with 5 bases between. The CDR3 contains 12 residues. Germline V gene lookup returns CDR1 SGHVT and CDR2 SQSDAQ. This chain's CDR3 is CASSLVDTEAFF. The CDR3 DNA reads TGTGCCAGCAGCTTGGTTGACACTGAAGCTTTCTTT. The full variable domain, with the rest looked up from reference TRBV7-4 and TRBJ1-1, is GAGVSQSPRYKVAKRGRDVALRCDSISGHVTLYWYRQTLGQGSEVLTYSQSDAQRDKSGRPSGRFSAERPERSVSTLKIQRTEQGDSAVYLCASSLVDTEAFFGQGTRLTVV.

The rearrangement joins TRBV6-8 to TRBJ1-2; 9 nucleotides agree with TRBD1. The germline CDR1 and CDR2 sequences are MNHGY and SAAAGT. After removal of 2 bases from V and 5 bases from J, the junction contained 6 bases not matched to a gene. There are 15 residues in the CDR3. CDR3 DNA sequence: TGTGCCAGCAGTTACAATTCGGGGACAGGGTATGGCTACACCTTC. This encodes CASSYNSGTGYGYTF.

CDR3 sequence reads: CASSEARKEYRNLYEQYF. In DNA form, the CDR3 reads TGTGCCAGCAGTGAAGCGCGAAAGGAATACCGAAACCTCTACGAGCAGTACTTC. The V gene is TRBV6-1, the J gene TRBJ2-7; D gene uncertain. CDR1 MNHNS and CDR2 SASEGT come from the germline V gene. There are 18 residues in the CDR3. The V gene lost 0 bases and the J gene lost 3 bases, with 21 bases spanning the gap.

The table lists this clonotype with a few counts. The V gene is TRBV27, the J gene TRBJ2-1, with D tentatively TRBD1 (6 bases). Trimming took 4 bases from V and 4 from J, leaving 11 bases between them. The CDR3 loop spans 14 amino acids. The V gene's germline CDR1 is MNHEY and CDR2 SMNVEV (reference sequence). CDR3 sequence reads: CASSWDTSYNEQFF. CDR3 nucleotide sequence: TGTGCCAGCAGTTGGGACACGTCGTACAATGAGCAGTTCTTC.

As DNA, the CDR3 is TGTGCCAGCAGTTTGGGACCCATCCCTACTCGGTACGAGCAGTACTTC. It is translated as CASSLGPIPTRYEQYF. The V call is TRBV12-3 or TRBV12-4, the J call TRBJ2-7; tentatively, D is TRBD1 or TRBD2 (5 bases each). The CDR3 spans 16 residues. Trimming took off 3 bases at V and 4 bases at J, with 19 bases between the two ends.

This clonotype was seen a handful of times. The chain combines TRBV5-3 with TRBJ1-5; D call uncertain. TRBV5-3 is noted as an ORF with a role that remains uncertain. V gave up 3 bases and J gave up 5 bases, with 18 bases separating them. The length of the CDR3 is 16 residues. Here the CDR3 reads CARSWGPGLPDQPQHF. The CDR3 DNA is TGTGCCAGAAGCTGGGGTCCGGGCCTTCCCGATCAGCCCCAGCATTTT.